A selection of T cell receptor beta chains follows, all from one sample in a study of blood T cell repertoires in COVID-19. This table comes from immunoSEQ multiplex PCR, and its TCRdb copy is limited to in-frame clones, with some not included. The table includes around 130,000 clones, roughly 83% detected once. Sequencing was carried out using peripheral blood. The receptor set was obtained from a woman older than 75 with acute or convalescent COVID-19. CDR3s include the opening cysteine and the closing phenylalanine or tryptophan. D genes are given only for firm matches. A row's size may be missing; if present it is once, few, many or a size class.

TRBJ1-6,NA,TRBV27,NA,TGTGCCAGCAGGGGGGGGCAGAATTCACCCCTCCACTTT,CASRGGQNSPLHF
TRBJ2-1,TRBD2,TRBV7-2,few,TGTGCCAGCAGCACGGGACTAGCGGGGGGAAATGAGCAGTTCTTC,CASSTGLAGGNEQFF
TRBJ2-7,TRBD1,TRBV6-5,NA,TGTGCCAGCAGGACGGGACAGGGGAATTACGAGCAGTACTTC,CASRTGQGNYEQYF
TRBJ1-4,NA,TRBV30,NA,TGTGCCTGGAGTTCTGAGGGAATAAATCACGGTAATGAAAAACTGTTTTTT,CAWSSEGINHGNEKLFF
TRBJ1-2,NA,TRBV12-3/TRBV12-4,NA,TGTGCCAGCAGTTTAGCTGTACGGGGTGGCTACACCTTC,CASSLAVRGGYTF
TRBJ1-5,NA,TRBV2,NA,TGTGCCAGCAGAGCTCCAGGACAGTTCAATCAGCCCCAGCATTTT,CASRAPGQFNQPQHF
TRBJ2-5,TRBD2,TRBV7-7,NA,TGTGCTAGCAGCAACGGGGGGGCACCCGAGACCCAGTACTTC,CASSNGGAPETQYF
TRBJ1-2,NA,TRBV5-1,once,TGCGCCAGCAGCCCCGCCCGTGGGGCCTATGGCTACACCTTC,CASSPARGAYGYTF
TRBJ2-5,TRBD2,TRBV4-3,NA,TGCGCCAGCAGCCAAGTGCTAGCGGGGCAAGAGACCCAGTACTTC,CASSQVLAGQETQYF
TRBJ1-2,NA,TRBV19,once,TGTGCCACGATGACGGGTTATGGCTACACCTTC,CATMTGYGYTF
TRBJ2-7,NA,TRBV5-8,NA,TGTGCCAGCAGCTTGAGAGGTACAGGCCCCTACGAGCAGTACTTC,CASSLRGTGPYEQYF
TRBJ2-7,TRBD2,TRBV3-1/TRBV3-2,NA,TGTGCCAGCAGCCCCGGGACTAGCGGGATTCCCGGGTACGAGCAGTACTTC,CASSPGTSGIPGYEQYF
TRBJ1-2,TRBD1,TRBV18,NA,TGTGCCAGCTCATCGACAGGGGCCGCTAACTATGGCTACACCTTC,CASSSTGAANYGYTF
TRBJ2-5,TRBD2,TRBV7-2,NA,TGTGCCAGCAGCTCCAATGGACTAGCGGGGGGGGAGACCCAGTACTTC,CASSSNGLAGGETQYF
TRBJ2-7,TRBD1,TRBV6-7,NA,TGTGCCAGCAGGGGCCAACCCTGGACAGGGAGGTCCTACGAGCAGTACTTC,CASRGQPWTGRSYEQYF
TRBJ1-5,NA,TRBV3-1/TRBV3-2,once,TGTGCCAGCAGCCAAGGTCGGGGGTATAGCAATCAGCCCCAGCATTTT,CASSQGRGYSNQPQHF
TRBJ1-3,NA,TRBV30,few,TGCGGGGTGCGGCCTAATCCCTCTGGAAACACCATATATTTT,CGVRPNPSGNTIYF
TRBJ1-1,TRBD1,TRBV9,once,TGTGCCAGCAGCGTAGCCTCGACAGGGGGGGCTTTCTTT,CASSVASTGGAFF
TRBJ2-1,TRBD2,TRBV14,NA,TGTGCCAGCAGCCAAGATAATTGGCGGGGGGGCCGTCATGAGCAGTTCTTC,CASSQDNWRGGRHEQFF
TRBJ1-3,NA,TRBV5-1,NA,TGCGCCAGCAGCTTGGGCGGGGGCGCGTCTGGAAACACCATATATTTT,CASSLGGGASGNTIYF
TRBJ1-1,TRBD1,TRBV5-1,NA,TGCGCCAGCAACCACCAGGGGGGCACTGAAGCTTTCTTT,CASNHQGGTEAFF
TRBJ1-2,TRBD1,TRBV7-9,NA,TGTGCCAGCAGCTTAGGACAGGGGCCAAACTATGGCTACACCTTC,CASSLGQGPNYGYTF
TRBJ1-6,NA,TRBV5-4,NA,TGTGCCAGCAGCTTGGGATCTCAGGGTCCAGATTCACCCCTCCACTTT,CASSLGSQGPDSPLHF
TRBJ1-1,NA,TRBV3-1/TRBV3-2,once,TGTGCCAGCAGCCAAGGGGGGGGAAAGGGTGAAGCTTTCTTT,CASSQGGGKGEAFF
TRBJ2-2,TRBD2,TRBV9,NA,TGTGCCAGCAGGGCGGGACTAGCGGGGGGGCCGTCCGCCGGGGAGCTGTTTTTT,CASRAGLAGGPSAGELFF
TRBJ2-5,NA,TRBV19,NA,TGTGCCAGTAGTATAGGACAGTCCAGGGAGACCCAGTACTTC,CASSIGQSRETQYF
TRBJ2-3,NA,TRBV10-3,NA,TGTGCCATCAGTGACCCCCTGGAGGGGACAGATACGCAGTATTTT,CAISDPLEGTDTQYF
TRBJ2-1,TRBD2,TRBV27,NA,TGTGCCAGCAGCCGAAGACTAGCGGGGGGAGTGGATGAGCAGTTCTTC,CASSRRLAGGVDEQFF
TRBJ2-7,NA,TRBV7-2,NA,TGTGCCAGCAAGCACCCCCTAGCTTACGAGCAGTACTTC,CASKHPLAYEQYF
TRBJ1-1,TRBD1,TRBV13,NA,TGTGCCAGCAGCTTAGAGGGCACAGGGGCGACTGAAGCTTTCTTT,CASSLEGTGATEAFF
TRBJ2-7,TRBD2,TRBV6-2/TRBV6-3,NA,TGTGCCAGCAGTTACGAGGTTGGAGCGGGACCACCCTACGAGCAGTACTTC,CASSYEVGAGPPYEQYF
TRBJ2-1,NA,TRBV19,NA,TGTGCCAGTAGTATGGACTCATTTTACAATGAGCAGTTCTTC,CASSMDSFYNEQFF
TRBJ2-7,NA,TRBV7-2,NA,TGTGCCAGCAGCTCAGCTGGGACAACATTCTACGAGCAGTACTTC,CASSSAGTTFYEQYF
TRBJ2-3,NA,TRBV30,NA,TGTGCCTGCAGAGTAGAGGCTAGCACAGATACGCAGTATTTT,CACRVEASTDTQYF
TRBJ2-7,TRBD2,TRBV15,NA,TGTGCCACCAGTTACAACCTTCCCGGAACTAGCGGGAGGAAATACGAGCAGTACTTC,CATSYNLPGTSGRKYEQYF
TRBJ1-2,TRBD1,TRBV6-5,once,TGTGCCAGCAGGAGGACAGGGGGAGACGCCTATGGCTACACCTTC,CASRRTGGDAYGYTF
TRBJ2-5,NA,TRBV9,few,TGTGCCAGCAGCGTAGGACAGCAAGAGACCCAGTACTTC,CASSVGQQETQYF
TRBJ2-1,NA,TRBV11-3,NA,TGTGCCAGCAGCTCATCTAGCAATGAGCAGTTCTTC,CASSSSSNEQFF
TRBJ2-3,NA,TRBV9,NA,TGTGCCAGCAGCGTAGACTCTACCCTCACAGATACGCAGTATTTT,CASSVDSTLTDTQYF
TRBJ2-2,TRBD2,TRBV4-1,NA,TGCGCCAGCAGCCAACCCTGGGAGGGGAGCGGGGAGCTGTTTTTT,CASSQPWEGSGELFF
TRBJ2-7,NA,TRBV7-9,NA,TGTGCCAGCAGCCCTACCGGGAGCAGCTACGAGCAGTACTTC,CASSPTGSSYEQYF
TRBJ2-1,TRBD2,TRBV6-6,NA,TGTGCCAGCAGTCATGGACTAGCAGGGAGGGCTGAGCAGTTCTTC,CASSHGLAGRAEQFF
TRBJ1-2,NA,TRBV19,NA,TGTGCCAGTAGAGAGCAGGGTTTTATGGATGGCTACACCTTC,CASREQGFMDGYTF
TRBJ1-3,TRBD1,TRBV15,NA,TGTGCCACCAGCAGGGGACAGGGGCCTGGAAACACCATATATTTT,CATSRGQGPGNTIYF
TRBJ2-5,TRBD2,TRBV5-1,NA,TGCGCCAGCAGCTTGTACGAGGGCGGGAGCTCCCAAGAGACCCAGTACTTC,CASSLYEGGSSQETQYF
TRBJ1-1,NA,TRBV19,few,TGTGCCAGTAGTACGGGCCGGGGGGATAACACTGAAGCTTTCTTT,CASSTGRGDNTEAFF